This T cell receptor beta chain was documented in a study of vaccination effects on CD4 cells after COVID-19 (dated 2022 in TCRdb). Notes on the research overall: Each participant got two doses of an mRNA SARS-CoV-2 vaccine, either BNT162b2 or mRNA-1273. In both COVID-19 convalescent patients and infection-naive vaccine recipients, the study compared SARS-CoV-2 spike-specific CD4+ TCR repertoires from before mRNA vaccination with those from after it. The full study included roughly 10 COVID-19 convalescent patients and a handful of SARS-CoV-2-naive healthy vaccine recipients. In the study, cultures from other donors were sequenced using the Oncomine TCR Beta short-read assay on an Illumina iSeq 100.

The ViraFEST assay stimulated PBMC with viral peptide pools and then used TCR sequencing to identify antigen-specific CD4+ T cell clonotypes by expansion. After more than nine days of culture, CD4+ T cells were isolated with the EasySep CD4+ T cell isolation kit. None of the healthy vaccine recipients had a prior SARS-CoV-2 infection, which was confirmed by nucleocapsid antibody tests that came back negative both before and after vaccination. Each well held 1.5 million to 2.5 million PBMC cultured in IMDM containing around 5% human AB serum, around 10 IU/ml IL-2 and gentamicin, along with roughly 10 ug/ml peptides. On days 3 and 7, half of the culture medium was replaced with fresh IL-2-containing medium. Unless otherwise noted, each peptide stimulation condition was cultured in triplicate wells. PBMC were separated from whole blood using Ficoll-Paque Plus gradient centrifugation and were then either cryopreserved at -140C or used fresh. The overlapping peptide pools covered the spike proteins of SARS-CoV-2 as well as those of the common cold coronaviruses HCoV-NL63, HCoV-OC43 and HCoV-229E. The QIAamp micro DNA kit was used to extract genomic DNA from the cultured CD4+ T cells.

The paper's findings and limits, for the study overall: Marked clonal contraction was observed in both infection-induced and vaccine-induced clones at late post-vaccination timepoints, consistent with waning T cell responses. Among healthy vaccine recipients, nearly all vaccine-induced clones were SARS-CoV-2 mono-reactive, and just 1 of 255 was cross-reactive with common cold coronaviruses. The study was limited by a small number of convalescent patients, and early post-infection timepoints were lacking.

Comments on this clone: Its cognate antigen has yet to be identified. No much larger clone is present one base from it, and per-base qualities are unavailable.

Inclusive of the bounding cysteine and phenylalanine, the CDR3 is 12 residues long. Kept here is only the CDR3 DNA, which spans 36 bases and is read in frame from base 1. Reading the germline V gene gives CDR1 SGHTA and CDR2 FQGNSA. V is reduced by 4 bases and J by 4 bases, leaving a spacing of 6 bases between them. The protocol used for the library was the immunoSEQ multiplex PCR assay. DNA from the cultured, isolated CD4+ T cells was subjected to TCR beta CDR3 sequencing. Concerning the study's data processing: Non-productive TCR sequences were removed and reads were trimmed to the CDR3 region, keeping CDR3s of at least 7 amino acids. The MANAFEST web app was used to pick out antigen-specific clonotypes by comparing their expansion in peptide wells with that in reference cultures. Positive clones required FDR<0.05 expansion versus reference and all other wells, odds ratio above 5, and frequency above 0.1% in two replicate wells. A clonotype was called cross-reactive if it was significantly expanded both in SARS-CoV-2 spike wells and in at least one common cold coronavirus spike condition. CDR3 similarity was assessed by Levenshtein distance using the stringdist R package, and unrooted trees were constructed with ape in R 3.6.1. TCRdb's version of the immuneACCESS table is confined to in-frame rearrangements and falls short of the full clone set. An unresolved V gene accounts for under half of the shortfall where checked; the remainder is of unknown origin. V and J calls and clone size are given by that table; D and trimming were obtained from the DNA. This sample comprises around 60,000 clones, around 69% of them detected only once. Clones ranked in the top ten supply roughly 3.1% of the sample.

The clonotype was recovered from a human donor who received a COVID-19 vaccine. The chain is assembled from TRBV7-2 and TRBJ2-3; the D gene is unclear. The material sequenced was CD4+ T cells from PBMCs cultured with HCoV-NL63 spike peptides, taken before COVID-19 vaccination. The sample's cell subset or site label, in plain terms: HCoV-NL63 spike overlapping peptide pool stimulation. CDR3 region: CASSWNADTQYF. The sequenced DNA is TGTGCCAGCAGCTGGAACGCAGATACGCAGTATTTT.